This is a list of T cell receptor beta chains from one sample in a study of T cell changes during pregnancy in multiple sclerosis. Some clones are missing from TCRdb's copy, which holds only in-frame ones; the method was immunoSEQ multiplex PCR. Altogether 50,000 to 60,000 clones are present, approximately 89% being singletons, with the ten largest covering about 1.8%. The sequencing here drew on peripheral blood, taken after pregnancy. The receptors derive from a female donor with multiple sclerosis, enrolled in a pregnancy study. Both conserved end residues are part of each CDR3. Each record gives: D gene, J gene, V gene, clone size, CDR3 DNA, CDR3 protein. D genes are given only for firm matches. Clone size is stated in some rows and not others, as once, few, many or a class when expanded.

NA,TRBJ2-1,TRBV5-1,few,TGCGCCAGCAGCCTTTCGTACCGGAGGAATGAGCAGTTCTTC,CASSLSYRRNEQFF
NA,TRBJ2-3,TRBV2,NA,TGTGCCAGCAGTAACCGGGATACGCAGTATTTT,CASSNRDTQYF
TRBD1,TRBJ2-5,TRBV7-6,NA,TGTGCCAGCAGCAGGGACAGACAAGAGACCCAGTACTTC,CASSRDRQETQYF
NA,TRBJ2-2,TRBV5-8,NA,TGTGCCAGCAGCGCCGGGGGAGGGGGATACACCGGGGAGCTGTTTTTT,CASSAGGGGYTGELFF
TRBD2,TRBJ2-1,TRBV5-1,NA,TGCGCCAGCAGATTAACGGGGGGGCAGAATGAGCAGTTCTTC,CASRLTGGQNEQFF
TRBD1,TRBJ1-2,TRBV9,NA,TGTGCCAGCAGTCACAGCCGGGACAGCCGCTATGGCTACACCTTC,CASSHSRDSRYGYTF
TRBD1,TRBJ2-7,TRBV30,NA,TGTGCCTGGAGTCTCCCAGTCGGGACAGGGGAGGACGAGCAGTACTTC,CAWSLPVGTGEDEQYF
NA,TRBJ1-4,TRBV19,NA,TGTGCCAGTAGTATTGAGGGAAGGACTAATGAAAAACTGTTTTTT,CASSIEGRTNEKLFF
NA,TRBJ2-3,TRBV5-1,NA,TGCGCCAGCAGCTTGGTCTCAGCAGATACGCAGTATTTT,CASSLVSADTQYF
NA,TRBJ2-1,TRBV2,NA,TGTGCCAGTCTGACAGCTTTCTCCTACAATGAGCAGTTCTTC,CASLTAFSYNEQFF
NA,TRBJ2-2,TRBV5-1,NA,TGCGCCAGCAGCTTGGATGCACAGGGTGCCGGGGAGCTGTTTTTT,CASSLDAQGAGELFF
NA,TRBJ2-3,TRBV18,NA,TGTGCCAGCTCCCCCCCGGGGAGCGCGGACACAGATACGCAGTATTTT,CASSPPGSADTDTQYF
NA,TRBJ1-4,TRBV5-1,once,TGCGCCAGCAGCTTGGGATTAGGAAGGGTTGCATTCGAGGGACTGTTTTTT,CASSLGLGRVAFEGLFF
NA,TRBJ1-2,TRBV1,once,TGCACCAGCAGCCAAGTCACAGTGGCTAAGACCTTC,CTSSQVTVAKTF
TRBD1,TRBJ1-1,TRBV28,NA,TGTGCCAGCAGTTTATGGAGACAGGGGAGGTGGGTGGACACTGAAGCTTTCTTT,CASSLWRQGRWVDTEAFF
NA,TRBJ1-6,TRBV6-6,once,TGTGCCAGCAGTTCTACTCCCTGGTATAATTCACCCCTCCACTTT,CASSSTPWYNSPLHF
TRBD2,TRBJ2-3,TRBV18,NA,TGTGCCAGCTCACCACCGCCCGGGACTAGCGGGGGGGCCTCATATACGCAGTATTTT,CASSPPPGTSGGASYTQYF
NA,TRBJ2-7,TRBV15,NA,TGTGCCACCAGCCGGCACAGGGAAGACGAGCAGTACTTC,CATSRHREDEQYF
NA,TRBJ2-7,TRBV27,few,TGTGCCAGCAGTTTATCGAGAGGCTACGAGCAGTACTTC,CASSLSRGYEQYF
NA,TRBJ1-5,TRBV5-1,NA,TGCGCCAGCAGCTTGGATACATATCAGCCCCAGCATTTT,CASSLDTYQPQHF
NA,TRBJ2-7,TRBV6-6,NA,TGTGCCAGCACTGCCCCACTCAACTCCTACGAGCAGTACTTC,CASTAPLNSYEQYF
NA,TRBJ2-7,TRBV21-1,NA,TGTGCCAGCAGCAAGGTGAGTGACAGCCACTACGAGCAGTACTTC,CASSKVSDSHYEQYF
NA,TRBJ2-3,TRBV4-3,NA,TGCGCCAGCAGCCATGAAACGGGAAATACGCAGTATTTT,CASSHETGNTQYF
TRBD1,TRBJ1-3,TRBV7-2,NA,TGTGCCAGCAGCTTAGGGACAGGTGATGGAAACACCATATATTTT,CASSLGTGDGNTIYF
NA,TRBJ1-4,TRBV28,once,TGTGCCAGCACTCTCCCCCCGGGTGAAAAACTGTTTTTT,CASTLPPGEKLFF
NA,TRBJ2-7,TRBV6-1,NA,TGTGCCAGCAGTGAACTAGGCGGAACCTACGAGCAGTACTTC,CASSELGGTYEQYF
TRBD1,TRBJ2-2,TRBV9,NA,TGTGCCAGCAGCGCTTGGCCGGACAGGGGGAGCACCGGGGAGCTGTTTTTT,CASSAWPDRGSTGELFF
TRBD1,TRBJ1-2,TRBV7-9,NA,TGTGCCAGCAGCGAGACAGGGGGCGAGTGGTATGGCTACACCTTC,CASSETGGEWYGYTF
TRBD1,TRBJ2-5,TRBV7-7,NA,TGTGCTAGCAGCTGGGACAGGGAAGAGACCCAGTACTTC,CASSWDREETQYF
TRBD1,TRBJ2-7,TRBV5-1,NA,TGCGCCAGCAGCAAGGGACAGGTCTACGAGCAGTACTTC,CASSKGQVYEQYF
NA,TRBJ1-1,TRBV19,once,TGTGCCAGTAGTATAGGTTACGACACGGGAAGCTCCCGAGCTTTCTTT,CASSIGYDTGSSRAFF
TRBD1,TRBJ1-1,TRBV7-3,NA,TGTGCCAGCAGCCCACAGGGGGCGACGAACACTGAAGCTTTCTTT,CASSPQGATNTEAFF
TRBD1,TRBJ2-1,TRBV11-2,NA,TGTGCCAGCAGCCCTTTACAGGGGTATGCATCCAATGAGCAGTTCTTC,CASSPLQGYASNEQFF
NA,TRBJ1-3,TRBV4-3,NA,TGCGCCAGCAGCCAAATACAGGGATCTGGAAACACCATATATTTT,CASSQIQGSGNTIYF
TRBD1,TRBJ1-2,TRBV18,NA,TGTGCCAGCTCCCCCGACAGGGGGTATGGCTACACCTTC,CASSPDRGYGYTF
NA,TRBJ2-3,TRBV9,NA,TGTGCCAGCAGCCGGCAGGGTTCAACAGATACGCAGTATTTT,CASSRQGSTDTQYF
TRBD2,TRBJ2-7,TRBV6-1,NA,TGTGCCAGCGTCCGAGCGGGGGGCTCCTACGAGCAGTACTTC,CASVRAGGSYEQYF
NA,TRBJ2-5,TRBV28,NA,TGTGCCAGCAGTTTCCCCCTACCTGGAGGAGAGACCCAGTACTTC,CASSFPLPGGETQYF
TRBD2,TRBJ2-1,TRBV9,NA,TGTGCCAGCAGCGTAGACCAGCGGGGATACAATGAGCAGTTCTTC,CASSVDQRGYNEQFF
TRBD1,TRBJ2-7,TRBV7-8,NA,TGTGCCAGCAGCACGTCGGGACAGGACTACGAGCAGTACTTC,CASSTSGQDYEQYF
TRBD1,TRBJ1-2,TRBV9,NA,TGTGCCAGCAGCGTAGGACAGGGGGTAACCAACTATGGCTACACCTTC,CASSVGQGVTNYGYTF
TRBD1,TRBJ1-5,TRBV19,NA,TGTGCCAGTAGGAAGGGTGGACAGGGATCCAATCAGCCCCAGCATTTT,CASRKGGQGSNQPQHF
TRBD1,TRBJ2-3,TRBV10-3,once,TGTGCCATCAGTGTAAGGGGGCAGGGGGATACGCAGTATTTT,CAISVRGQGDTQYF
NA,TRBJ1-4,TRBV30,NA,TGTGCCTGGGACTCAACTAATGAAAAACTGTTTTTT,CAWDSTNEKLFF
NA,TRBJ2-7,TRBV5-1,NA,TGCGCCAGCAGCTTTGACGGGGGGCCGGGCGAGCAGTACTTC,CASSFDGGPGEQYF
NA,TRBJ1-4,TRBV4-3,once,TGCGCCAGCAGCCAACATGGGAGTAATGAAAAACTGTTTTTT,CASSQHGSNEKLFF
NA,TRBJ1-5,TRBV28,NA,TGTGCCAGCAGACGACAATATAGCAATCAGCCCCAGCATTTT,CASRRQYSNQPQHF
NA,TRBJ1-5,TRBV15,once,TGTGCCACCAGCAGCCCCCGTGCGGGGGATACCAATCAGCCCCAGCATTTT,CATSSPRAGDTNQPQHF
TRBD1,TRBJ2-5,TRBV7-3,NA,TGTGCCAGCAGCCCAAACAGGGGGAAGGAGACCCAGTACTTC,CASSPNRGKETQYF
NA,TRBJ1-2,TRBV18,NA,TGTGCCAGCTCACCATGGGTACGCGGGGCTAAAGCTAACTATGGCTACACCTTC,CASSPWVRGAKANYGYTF
NA,TRBJ2-7,TRBV27,NA,TGTGCCAGCAGCCGTTTACAGGTTCGCTACGAGCAGTACTTC,CASSRLQVRYEQYF
NA,TRBJ1-5,TRBV6-4,NA,TGTGCCAGCAACCGGACAGTCAATCAGCCCCAGCATTTT,CASNRTVNQPQHF